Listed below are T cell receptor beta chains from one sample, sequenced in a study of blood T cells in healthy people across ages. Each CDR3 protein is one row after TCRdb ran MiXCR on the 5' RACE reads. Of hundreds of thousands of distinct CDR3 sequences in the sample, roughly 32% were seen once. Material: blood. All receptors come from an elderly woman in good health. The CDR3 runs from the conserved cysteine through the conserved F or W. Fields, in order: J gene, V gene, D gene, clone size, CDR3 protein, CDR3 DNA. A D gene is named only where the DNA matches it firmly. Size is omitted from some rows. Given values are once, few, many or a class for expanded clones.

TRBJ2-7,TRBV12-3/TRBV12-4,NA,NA,CASSPTGNPRRKQYF,TGTGCCAGCAGTCCTACAGGGAACCCGCGGCGAAAGCAGTACTTC
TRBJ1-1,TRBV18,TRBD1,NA,CASSSGQGRVNTEAFF,TGTGCCAGCTCATCTGGACAGGGAAGGGTGAACACTGAAGCTTTCTTT
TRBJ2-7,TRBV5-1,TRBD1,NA,CASSLVTGGVLGSYEQYF,TGCGCCAGCAGCTTAGTAACAGGGGGCGTCCTAGGATCCTACGAGCAGTACTTC
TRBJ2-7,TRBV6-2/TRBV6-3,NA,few,CASSAFSPGQPNYEQYF,TGTGCCAGCAGTGCCTTTTCCCCAGGACAGCCTAACTACGAGCAGTACTTC
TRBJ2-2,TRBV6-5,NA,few,CASSYSLWNANTGERFF,TGTGCCAGCAGTTACTCGTTGTGGAACGCGAACACCGGGGAGCGGTTTTTT
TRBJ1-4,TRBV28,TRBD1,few,CASTTTGTGGEKLFF,TGTGCCAGCACCACCACCGGGACAGGCGGTGAAAAACTGTTTTTT
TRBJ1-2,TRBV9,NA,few,CASSVGVRGGYTF,TGTGCCAGCAGCGTAGGGGTAAGGGGTGGCTACACCTTC
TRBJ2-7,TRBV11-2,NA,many,CASSLDTRSYEQYF,TGTGCCAGCAGCTTAGATACCAGGTCCTACGAGCAGTACTTC
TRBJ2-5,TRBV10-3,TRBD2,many,CAISGSGGAQETQYF,TGTGCCATCAGTGGAAGCGGGGGGGCTCAAGAGACCCAGTACTTC
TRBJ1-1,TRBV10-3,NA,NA,CAISERDEAFF,TGTGCCATCAGTGAACGGGATGAAGCTTTCTTT
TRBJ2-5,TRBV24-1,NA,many,CATSDSPDREEGTQYF,TGTGCCACCAGTGATTCGCCGGACAGAGAAGAGGGGACCCAGTACTTC
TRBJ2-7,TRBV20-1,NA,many,CSAQTGLPLEQYF,TGCAGTGCGCAGACGGGACTCCCTCTCGAGCAGTACTTC
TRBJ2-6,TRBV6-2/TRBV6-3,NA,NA,CASSRLSGANVLTF,TGTGCCAGCAGCCGACTCTCTGGGGCCAACGTCCTGACTTTC
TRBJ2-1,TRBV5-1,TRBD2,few,CASSLAGLAEYNEQFF,TGCGCCAGCAGCTTGGCGGGACTAGCGGAATACAATGAGCAGTTCTTC
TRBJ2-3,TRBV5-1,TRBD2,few,CASSARASGGTDTQYF,TGCGCCAGCAGCGCGCGGGCTAGCGGGGGCACAGATACGCAGTATTTT
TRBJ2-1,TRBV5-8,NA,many,CAPKVRGADEQFF,TGTGCCCCCAAGGTACGGGGGGCTGATGAGCAGTTCTTC
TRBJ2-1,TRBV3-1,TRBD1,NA,CASSQVGTGRYNEQFF,TGTGCCAGCAGCCAAGTCGGGACAGGGAGGTACAATGAGCAGTTCTTC
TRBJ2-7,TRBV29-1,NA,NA,CSVEDPPEQYF,TGCAGCGTTGAAGATCCCCCCGAGCAGTACTTC
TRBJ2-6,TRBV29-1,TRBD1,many,CSVGGTGGPSGANVLTF,TGCAGCGTAGGGGGGACAGGGGGCCCCTCTGGGGCCAACGTCCTGACTTTC
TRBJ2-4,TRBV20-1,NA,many,CSARRQGGGLNIQYF,TGCAGTGCTAGAAGACAGGGAGGGGGACTAAACATTCAGTACTTC
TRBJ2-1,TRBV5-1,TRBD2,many,CASTAGTSSYNEQFF,TGCGCCAGCACAGCCGGGACTAGCTCCTACAATGAGCAGTTCTTC
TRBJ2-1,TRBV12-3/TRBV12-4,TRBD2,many,CASSSSSGGYNEQFF,TGTGCCAGCAGTTCCTCTAGCGGGGGGTACAATGAGCAGTTCTTC
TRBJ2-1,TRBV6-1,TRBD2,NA,CASTEGLAGHFSESEQFF,TGTGCCAGCACTGAGGGACTAGCGGGACACTTTAGCGAGTCTGAGCAGTTCTTC
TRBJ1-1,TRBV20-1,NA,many,CSARVYGRGSNTEAFF,TGCAGTGCTAGAGTCTATGGCAGGGGCTCGAACACTGAAGCTTTCTTT
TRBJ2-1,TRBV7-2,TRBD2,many,CASSRSGDSYNEQFF,TGTGCCAGCAGCCGCAGCGGGGACTCCTACAATGAGCAGTTCTTC
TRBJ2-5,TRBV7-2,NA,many,CASSPDRKIQGETQYF,TGTGCCAGCAGCCCCGACAGAAAAATACAAGGGGAGACCCAGTACTTC
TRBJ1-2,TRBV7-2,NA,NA,CASSFFDGSYGYTF,TGTGCCAGCAGCTTCTTCGACGGGAGCTATGGCTACACCTTC
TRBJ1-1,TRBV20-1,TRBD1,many,CSANRGQNTEAFF,TGCAGTGCTAACAGGGGGCAGAACACTGAAGCTTTCTTT
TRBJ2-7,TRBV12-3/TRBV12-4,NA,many,CATQRRGYEQYF,TGTGCCACACAACGGAGGGGATACGAGCAGTACTTC
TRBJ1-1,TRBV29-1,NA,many,CSVAGVGVNTEAFF,TGCAGCGTTGCCGGGGTGGGGGTTAACACTGAAGCTTTCTTT
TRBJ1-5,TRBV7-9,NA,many,CASSHSSSNQPQHF,TGTGCCAGCAGCCACAGCAGTAGCAATCAGCCCCAGCATTTT
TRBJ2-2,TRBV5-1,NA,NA,CASSLGRFGGSEELFF,TGCGCCAGCAGCCTAGGGAGGTTTGGCGGTTCCGAGGAGCTGTTTTTT
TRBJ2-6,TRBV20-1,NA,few,CSASHGSGANVRTF,TGCAGTGCTAGTCACGGCTCTGGGGCCAACGTCCGGACTTTC
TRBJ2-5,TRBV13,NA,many,CASTSRGAETQYF,TGTGCCAGCACCTCGAGGGGGGCAGAGACCCAGTACTTC
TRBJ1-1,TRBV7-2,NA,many,CASSLQPGTEAFF,TGTGCCAGCAGCTTACAGCCGGGGACTGAAGCTTTCTTT
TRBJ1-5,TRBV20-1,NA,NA,CSASTGMREPQHF,TGCAGTGCTAGCACAGGGATGAGAGAGCCCCAGCATTTT
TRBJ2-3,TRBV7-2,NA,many,CASSIYSGGVLGTDTQYF,TGTGCCAGCAGCATTTATTCAGGGGGGGTTCTAGGCACAGATACGCAGTATTTT
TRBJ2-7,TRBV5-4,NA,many,CASSLDSDHEQYF,TGTGCCAGCAGCTTGGATAGCGACCACGAGCAGTACTTC
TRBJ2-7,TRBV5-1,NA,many,CASSSRTSSYEQYF,TGCGCCAGCAGCTCCAGGACTTCCTCCTACGAGCAGTACTTC
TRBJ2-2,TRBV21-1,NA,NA,CASSIGQVGTGELFF,TGTGCCAGCAGCATAGGACAGGTTGGCACCGGGGAGCTGTTTTTT
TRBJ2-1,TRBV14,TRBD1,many,CASSHIDGTGANEQFF,TGTGCCAGCAGCCACATCGACGGGACAGGGGCAAATGAGCAGTTCTTC
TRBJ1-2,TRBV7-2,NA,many,CASSETGAANYGYTF,TGTGCCAGCAGCGAAACGGGGGCCGCTAACTATGGCTACACCTTC
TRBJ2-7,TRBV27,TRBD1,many,CASSLDRGFSYEQYF,TGTGCCAGCAGTCTGGACAGGGGTTTTTCCTACGAGCAGTACTTC
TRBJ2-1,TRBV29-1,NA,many,CSVEASSWENEQFF,TGCAGCGTTGAGGCGTCTAGTTGGGAGAATGAGCAGTTCTTC
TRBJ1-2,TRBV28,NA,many,CASSPQQRGYTF,TGTGCCAGCAGTCCACAACAGCGGGGCTACACCTTC